This T cell receptor beta chain appears in the sequencing data of a study of STAT3 mutations in large granular lymphocyte leukemia. About the research overall: Canonical activating STAT3 mutations were detected in roughly half of the longitudinally sequenced T-LGLL patients. Findings and caveats of the study: Some patients had persisting codominant clonotypes that could mask small clones. In 6 of 18 patients, new TCR clonotypes emerged after therapy. At least one immunodominant TCR beta clonotype appeared in every T-cell large granular lymphocyte leukemia patient. Sampling intervals varied between patients and samples.

This CDR3 is built from 16 residues. V shed 4 bases, J shed 5 bases, and the junction held 9 bases outside the gene matches. CDR1 is LGHNA and CDR2 is YSLEER in the germline V gene. Sequenced by immunoSEQ multiplex PCR; TCRdb stores in-frame clones only, minus some. The sample has under 3,000 clones; over 45% are singletons. Comment on this clone: What it recognizes is unknown.

Source material: peripheral blood mononuclear cells. The genes are TRBV4-3 and TRBJ2-5, with 11 bases fitting TRBD2. This receptor was identified in a man in his 60s with T-cell large granular lymphocyte leukemia. Some clones in this sample may be carry-over from other donors' samples. The CDR3 DNA follows: TGCGCCAGCAGCCGTGACTTAGCGGGGGGGCGGGAGACCCAGTACTTC. This sequence encodes CASSRDLAGGRETQYF.